The rows below give T cell receptor beta chains drawn from one sample of a study of blood T cell repertoires in COVID-19. Here immunoSEQ multiplex PCR was the method, and the copy in TCRdb shows in-frame clones only, minus some. Of more than 300,000 clones listed, roughly 87% are singletons. Sample: PBMCs or T cells enriched from blood (not recorded which). The receptors here all came from a woman between 50 and 59 years old who had recovered from COVID-19. Each CDR3 is given with its conserved first and last residue. A D gene is named only where the DNA matches it firmly. Clone size is shown for a subset of rows, as once, few, many or a class of expanded clone.

>few|.|TRBV6-5|TRBJ2-4
CASSPPGASKNIQYF
TGTGCCAGCAGCCCACCAGGGGCGTCCAAAAACATTCAGTACTTC
>.|TRBD1|TRBV3-1/TRBV3-2|TRBJ2-3
CASSQVGQVTDTQYF
TGTGCCAGCAGCCAAGTAGGACAGGTAACAGATACGCAGTATTTT
>.|.|TRBV5-1|TRBJ2-7
CASSLDGGPTYEQYF
TGCGCCAGCAGCTTGGACGGGGGGCCGACCTACGAGCAGTACTTC
>.|TRBD2|TRBV18|TRBJ2-1
CASSPLPSGARQTAGEFF
TGTGCCAGCTCACCACTCCCTAGCGGGGCTCGGCAGACGGCAGGGGAGTTCTTC
>.|.|TRBV7-9|TRBJ1-2
CASSSLLGYTF
TGTGCCAGCAGCTCCTTACTTGGCTACACCTTC
>.|.|TRBV4-2|TRBJ1-1
CASSQDVALEAFF
TGTGCCAGCAGCCAAGATGTGGCCCTTGAAGCTTTCTTT
>.|.|TRBV11-2|TRBJ2-1
CASSPNTDSEQFF
TGTGCCAGCAGCCCGAATACGGACAGTGAGCAGTTCTTC
>few|TRBD1|TRBV28|TRBJ1-2
CASSLQQGGYGYTF
TGTGCCAGCAGTCTCCAACAGGGGGGATATGGCTACACCTTC
>.|.|TRBV5-1|TRBJ1-5
CASSLVPSSRQPQHF
TGCGCCAGCAGCTTGGTTCCGAGTTCTCGTCAGCCCCAGCATTTT
>.|TRBD1|TRBV19|TRBJ1-1
CASSMAARQGERAFF
TGTGCCAGTAGTATGGCCGCCCGACAGGGGGAGAGAGCTTTCTTT
>.|.|TRBV6-2/TRBV6-3|TRBJ1-5
CASSYWQNPDQPQHF
TGTGCCAGCAGTTATTGGCAAAACCCTGATCAGCCCCAGCATTTT
>.|TRBD2|TRBV4-2|TRBJ2-3
CASSQDGTSGAPDTQYF
TGTGCCAGCAGCCAAGATGGGACTAGCGGGGCCCCAGATACGCAGTATTTT
>.|.|TRBV18|TRBJ2-7
CASSPTTTPGYEQYF
TGTGCCAGCTCACCAACTACAACCCCCGGGTACGAGCAGTACTTC
>few|TRBD1|TRBV5-5|TRBJ1-5
CASSLGQGDQPQHF
TGTGCCAGCAGCCTCGGACAGGGGGATCAGCCCCAGCATTTT
>.|.|TRBV4-3|TRBJ1-3
CASSQDPPPILKNGNTIYF
TGCGCCAGCAGCCAAGATCCTCCCCCGATACTTAAAAATGGAAACACCATATATTTT
>.|.|TRBV25-1|TRBJ1-1
CASSETNRAGTEAFF
TGTGCCAGCAGTGAAACAAACAGGGCGGGCACTGAAGCTTTCTTT
>.|.|TRBV7-9|TRBJ2-2
CASSRGQTGELFF
TGTGCCAGCAGCCGAGGACAGACCGGGGAGCTGTTTTTT
>.|TRBD2|TRBV11-1|TRBJ2-3
CATAERDPSTDTQYF
TGTGCCACCGCGGAGCGGGACCCTAGCACAGATACGCAGTATTTT
>.|.|TRBV29-1|TRBJ1-1
CSVELTRNTEAFF
TGCAGCGTTGAACTGACACGGAACACTGAAGCTTTCTTT
>.|TRBD1|TRBV7-3|TRBJ1-1
CASSLDRGNTEAFF
TGTGCCAGCAGCTTGGACAGGGGGAACACTGAAGCTTTCTTT
>few|.|TRBV11-3|TRBJ1-2
CASSPAAAIPYGYTF
TGTGCCAGCAGCCCCGCGGCAGCAATACCATATGGCTACACCTTC
>few|.|TRBV12-3/TRBV12-4|TRBJ1-5
CASSLLAHQPQHF
TGTGCCAGCAGTTTATTGGCCCATCAGCCCCAGCATTTT
>.|TRBD2|TRBV5-1|TRBJ2-7
CASSFFLAGEEQYF
TGCGCCAGCAGCTTTTTCCTAGCGGGAGAAGAGCAGTACTTC
>once|TRBD1|TRBV7-8|TRBJ2-3
CASSSTRTGPFWAQYF
TGTGCCAGCAGCTCGACAAGGACAGGGCCGTTTTGGGCGCAGTATTTT
>.|TRBD1|TRBV5-1|TRBJ1-2
CASSLQGEAGYTF
TGCGCCAGCAGCTTACAGGGGGAGGCTGGCTACACCTTC
>.|TRBD2|TRBV6-2/TRBV6-3|TRBJ2-7
CASSYGLAGNLYEQYF
TGTGCCAGCAGTTATGGTCTAGCGGGGAACCTCTACGAGCAGTACTTC
>.|.|TRBV6-6|TRBJ1-6
CASGPGRLHF
TGTGCCAGCGGGCCAGGGAGGCTCCACTTT
>.|TRBD1|TRBV2|TRBJ2-5
CASSPDRGRETQYF
TGTGCCAGCAGCCCGGACAGGGGGCGAGAGACCCAGTACTTC
>.|TRBD1|TRBV19|TRBJ2-7
CASSINRGLHPYEQYF
TGTGCCAGTAGTATCAACAGGGGCCTCCATCCCTACGAGCAGTACTTC
>.|TRBD1|TRBV30|TRBJ2-3
CAWSRDRDSDTQYF
TGTGCCTGGAGCCGGGACAGGGATTCAGATACGCAGTATTTT
>.|TRBD2|TRBV9|TRBJ2-7
CASSVGGSSYEQYF
TGTGCCAGCAGCGTAGGCGGGAGTTCCTACGAGCAGTACTTC
>.|.|TRBV14|TRBJ1-1
CASSQQMNTEAFF
TGTGCCAGCAGCCAACAGATGAACACTGAAGCTTTCTTT
>.|.|TRBV5-1|TRBJ1-4
CASSLGGGSYEKLFF
TGCGCCAGCAGCTTGGGAGGGGGAAGCTATGAAAAACTGTTTTTT
>.|TRBD1|TRBV2|TRBJ1-1
CASSDGQGNTEAFF
TGTGCCAGCAGTGATGGACAGGGCAACACTGAAGCTTTCTTT
>.|.|TRBV11-3|TRBJ2-2
CASSTFGGAGELFF
TGTGCCAGCAGCACCTTTGGCGGGGCCGGGGAGCTGTTTTTT